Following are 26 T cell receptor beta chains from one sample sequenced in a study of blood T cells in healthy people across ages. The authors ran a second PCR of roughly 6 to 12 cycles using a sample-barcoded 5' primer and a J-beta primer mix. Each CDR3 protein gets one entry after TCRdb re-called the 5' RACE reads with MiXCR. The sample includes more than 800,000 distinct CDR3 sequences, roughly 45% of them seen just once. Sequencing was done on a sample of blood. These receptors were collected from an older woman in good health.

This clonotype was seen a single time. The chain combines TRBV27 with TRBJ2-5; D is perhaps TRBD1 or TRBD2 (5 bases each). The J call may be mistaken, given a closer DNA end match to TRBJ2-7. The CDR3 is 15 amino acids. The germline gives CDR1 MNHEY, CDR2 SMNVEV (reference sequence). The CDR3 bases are TGTGCCAGCAGTTACGCCGGGACGAGAGTCTACGAGCAGTACTTC. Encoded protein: CASSYAGTRVYEQYF.

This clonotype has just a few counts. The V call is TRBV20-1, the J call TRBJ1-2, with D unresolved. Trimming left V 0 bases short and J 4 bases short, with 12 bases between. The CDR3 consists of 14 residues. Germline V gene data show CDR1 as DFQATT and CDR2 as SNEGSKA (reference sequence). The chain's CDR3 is CSARDRFPGYGYTF. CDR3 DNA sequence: TGCAGTGCTAGAGACAGGTTCCCGGGCTATGGCTACACCTTC.

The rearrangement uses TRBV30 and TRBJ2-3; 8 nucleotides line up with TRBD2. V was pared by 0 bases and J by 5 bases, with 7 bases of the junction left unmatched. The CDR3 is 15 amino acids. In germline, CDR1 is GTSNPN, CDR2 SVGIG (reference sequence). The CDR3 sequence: CAWSVPGLDGDTQYF. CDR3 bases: TGTGCCTGGAGTGTACCGGGACTAGATGGAGATACGCAGTATTTT.

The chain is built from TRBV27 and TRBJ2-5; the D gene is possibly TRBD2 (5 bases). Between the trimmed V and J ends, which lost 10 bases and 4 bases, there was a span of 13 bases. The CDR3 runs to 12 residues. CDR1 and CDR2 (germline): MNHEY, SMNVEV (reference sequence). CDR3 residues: CATKRSGETQYF. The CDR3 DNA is TGTGCCACCAAGCGGTCCGGAGAGACCCAGTACTTC.

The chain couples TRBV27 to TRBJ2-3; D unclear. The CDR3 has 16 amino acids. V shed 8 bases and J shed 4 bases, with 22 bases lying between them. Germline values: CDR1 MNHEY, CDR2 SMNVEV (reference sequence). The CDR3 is CASAGWRGVGADTQYF. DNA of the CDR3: TGTGCCAGCGCCGGGTGGCGCGGTGTTGGAGCAGATACGCAGTATTTT.

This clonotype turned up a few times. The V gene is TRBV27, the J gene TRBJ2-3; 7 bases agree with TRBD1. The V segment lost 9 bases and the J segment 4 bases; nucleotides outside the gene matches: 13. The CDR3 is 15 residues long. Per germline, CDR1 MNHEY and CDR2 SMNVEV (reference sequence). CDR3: CASHAGGGFADTQYF. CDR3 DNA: TGTGCCAGTCATGCAGGGGGTGGGTTCGCAGATACGCAGTATTTT.

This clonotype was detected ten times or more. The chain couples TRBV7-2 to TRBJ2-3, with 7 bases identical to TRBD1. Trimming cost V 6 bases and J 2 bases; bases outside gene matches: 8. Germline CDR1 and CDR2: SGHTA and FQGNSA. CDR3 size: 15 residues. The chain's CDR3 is CASSSTGVSTDTQYF. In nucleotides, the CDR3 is TGTGCCAGCAGTTCAACAGGGGTCTCCACAGATACGCAGTATTTT.

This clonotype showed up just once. The CDR3 reads CASSPGDGGYEQYF. The CDR3 region has the DNA TGCGCCAGCAGCCCCGGGGACGGGGGCTACGAGCAGTACTTC. This chain connects TRBV5-1 to TRBJ2-5, with D possibly matching TRBD2 (6 bases). Judging by the DNA end, TRBJ2-7 fits better; the J call may be wrong. The CDR3 length is 14 residues. The germline CDR1 and CDR2 sequences are SGHRS and YFSETQ.

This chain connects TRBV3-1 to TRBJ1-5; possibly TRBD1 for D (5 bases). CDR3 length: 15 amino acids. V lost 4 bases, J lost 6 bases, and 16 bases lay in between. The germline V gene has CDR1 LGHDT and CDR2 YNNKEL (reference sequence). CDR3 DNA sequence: TGTGCCAGCAGCCTAGACAGAAGCTTCGGTCAGCCCCAGCATTTT. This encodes CASSLDRSFGQPQHF.

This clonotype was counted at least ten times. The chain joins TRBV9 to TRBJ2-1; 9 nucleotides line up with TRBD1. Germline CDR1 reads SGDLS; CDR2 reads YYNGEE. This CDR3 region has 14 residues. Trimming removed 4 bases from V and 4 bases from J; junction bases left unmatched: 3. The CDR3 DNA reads TGTGCCAGCAGCACGGGACAGGGTTACAATGAGCAGTTCTTC. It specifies CASSTGQGYNEQFF.

CDR3 residues: CASSEEDRQFPYEQYF. Written as DNA, the CDR3 is TGTGCCAGCAGTGAAGAGGACCGGCAGTTTCCCTACGAGCAGTACTTC. The gene calls are TRBV6-1 and TRBJ2-7; D gene uncertain. Germline assignment: CDR1 MNHNS and CDR2 SASEGT. V was clipped by 1 base and J by 2 bases, with 15 bases between them. The CDR3 covers 16 residues.

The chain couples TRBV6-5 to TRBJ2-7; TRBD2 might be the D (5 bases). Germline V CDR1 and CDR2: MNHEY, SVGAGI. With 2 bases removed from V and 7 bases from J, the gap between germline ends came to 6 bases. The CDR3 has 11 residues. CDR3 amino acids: CASSYEGEQYF. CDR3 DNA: TGTGCCAGCAGTTACGAGGGTGAGCAGTACTTC.

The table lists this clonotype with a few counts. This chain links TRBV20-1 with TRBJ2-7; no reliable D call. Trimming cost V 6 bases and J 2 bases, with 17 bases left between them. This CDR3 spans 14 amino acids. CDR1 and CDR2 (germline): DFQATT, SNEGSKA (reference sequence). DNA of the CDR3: TGCAGTGCGCGCCTATTCGGCGGACCCTACGAGCAGTACTTC. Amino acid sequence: CSARLFGGPYEQYF.

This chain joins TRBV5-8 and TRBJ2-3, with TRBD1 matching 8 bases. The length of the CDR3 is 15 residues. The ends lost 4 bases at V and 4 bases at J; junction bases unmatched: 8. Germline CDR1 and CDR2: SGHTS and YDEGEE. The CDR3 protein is CASSLRDRFSDTQYF. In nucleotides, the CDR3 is TGTGCCAGCAGCCTCAGGGACAGGTTCTCAGATACGCAGTATTTT.

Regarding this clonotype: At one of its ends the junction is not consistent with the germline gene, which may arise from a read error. CDR3 region: CAISLRGYNQPQHF. CDR3 bases: TGTGCCATCAGTTTAAGGGGTTACAATCAGCCCCAGCATTTT. The chain combines TRBV27 with TRBJ1-5; possible D gene TRBD1, 5 bases. This CDR3 has 14 residues. The germline V gene has CDR1 MNHEY and CDR2 SMNVEV (reference sequence).

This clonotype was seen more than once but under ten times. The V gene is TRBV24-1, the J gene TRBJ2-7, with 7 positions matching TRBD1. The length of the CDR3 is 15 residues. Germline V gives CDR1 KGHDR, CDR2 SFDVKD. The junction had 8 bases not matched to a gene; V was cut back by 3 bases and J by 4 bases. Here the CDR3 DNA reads TGTGCCACCAGTGATCCCGGGACAGCCCAATACGAGCAGTACTTC. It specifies CATSDPGTAQYEQYF.

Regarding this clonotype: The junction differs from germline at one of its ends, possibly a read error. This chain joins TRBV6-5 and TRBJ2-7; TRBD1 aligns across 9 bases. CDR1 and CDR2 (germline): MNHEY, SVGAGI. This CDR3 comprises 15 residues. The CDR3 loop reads CARSYFGTGLYEQYF. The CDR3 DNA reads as TGTGCCAGAAGTTACTTTGGGACAGGGCTCTACGAGCAGTACTTC.

The CDR3 region has the DNA TGTGCCAGCAGGGAACAGGGGACCACAGGGTATGGCTACACCTTC. This gives the protein CASREQGTTGYGYTF. The rearrangement uses TRBV2 and TRBJ1-2, with 7 positions matching TRBD1. This CDR3 region has 15 residues. V was pared by 6 bases and J by 5 bases, with 12 bases of the junction left unmatched. The germline gives CDR1 SNHLY, CDR2 FYNNEI.

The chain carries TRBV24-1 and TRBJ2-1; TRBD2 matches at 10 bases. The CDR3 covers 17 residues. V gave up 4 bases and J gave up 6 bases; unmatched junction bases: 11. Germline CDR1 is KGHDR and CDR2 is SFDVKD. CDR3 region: CATSDPSLAGAPNEQFF. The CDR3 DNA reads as TGTGCCACCAGTGACCCCTCTCTAGCGGGAGCACCCAATGAGCAGTTCTTC.

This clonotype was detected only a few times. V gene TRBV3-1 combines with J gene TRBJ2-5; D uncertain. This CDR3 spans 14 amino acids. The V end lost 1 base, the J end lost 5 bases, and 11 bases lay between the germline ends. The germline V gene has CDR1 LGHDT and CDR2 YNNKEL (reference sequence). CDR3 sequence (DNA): TGTGCCAGCAGCCAAGGCAGTCTCCAGGAGACCCAGTACTTC. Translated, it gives CASSQGSLQETQYF.

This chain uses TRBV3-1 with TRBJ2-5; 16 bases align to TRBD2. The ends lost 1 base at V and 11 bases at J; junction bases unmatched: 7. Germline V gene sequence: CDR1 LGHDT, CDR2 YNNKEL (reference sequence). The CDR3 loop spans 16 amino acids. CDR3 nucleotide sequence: TGTGCCAGCAGCCAAGCCGGGACTAGCGGGAGGGCCGGGCAGTACTTC. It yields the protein CASSQAGTSGRAGQYF.

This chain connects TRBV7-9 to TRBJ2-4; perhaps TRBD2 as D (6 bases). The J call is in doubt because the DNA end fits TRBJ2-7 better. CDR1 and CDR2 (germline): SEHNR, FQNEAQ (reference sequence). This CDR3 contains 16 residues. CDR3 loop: CASSLGRILEVYEQYF. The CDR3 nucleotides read TGTGCCAGCAGCCTCGGGAGAATCCTTGAGGTCTACGAGCAGTACTTC.

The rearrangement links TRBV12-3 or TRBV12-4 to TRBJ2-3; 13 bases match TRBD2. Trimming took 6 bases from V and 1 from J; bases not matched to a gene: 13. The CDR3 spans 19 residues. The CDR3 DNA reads TGTGCCAGCAGAGACGAAACAGCCGGGACTAGCGGGGGCACAGATACGCAGTATTTT. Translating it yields CASRDETAGTSGGTDTQYF.

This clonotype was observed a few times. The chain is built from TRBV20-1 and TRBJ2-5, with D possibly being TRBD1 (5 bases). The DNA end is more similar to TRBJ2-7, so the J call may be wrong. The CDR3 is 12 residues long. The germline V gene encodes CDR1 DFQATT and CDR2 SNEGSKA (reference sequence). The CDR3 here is CSASSQGSEQYF. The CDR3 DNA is TGCAGTGCTAGTTCCCAGGGTAGCGAGCAGTACTTC.

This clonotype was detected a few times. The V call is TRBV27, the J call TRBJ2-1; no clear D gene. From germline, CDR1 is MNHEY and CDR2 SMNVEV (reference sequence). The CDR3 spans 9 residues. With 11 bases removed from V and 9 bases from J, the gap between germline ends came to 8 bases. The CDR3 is CAQHCEQFF. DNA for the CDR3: TGTGCCCAACACTGTGAGCAGTTCTTC.

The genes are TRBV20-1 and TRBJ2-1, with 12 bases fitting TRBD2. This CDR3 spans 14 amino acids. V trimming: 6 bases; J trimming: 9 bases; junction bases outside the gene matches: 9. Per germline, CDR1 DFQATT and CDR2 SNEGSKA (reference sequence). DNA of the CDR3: TGCAGTGCAGATGGACTAGCGGGATCCCGTGAGCAGTTCTTC. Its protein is CSADGLAGSREQFF.